This T cell receptor beta chain is from a study of blood T cell repertoires in COVID-19 (dated by TCRdb to the early 2020s). Turning to the overall study: The collaborator samples originated in the United States, Italy and Spain and spanned the acute and convalescent phases of COVID-19. Subjects who had been exposed to COVID-19, were actively infected with it, or had recovered from it provided the deeply sampled blood TCRbeta repertoires that made up the dataset. The samples were drawn from two sources: the first 160 participants of the ongoing ImmuneRACE study, and 1,000 to 1,500 subjects contributed by 6 global collaborators. Where available, HLA class I and class II types were taken from metadata supplied by the sample provider and were not determined by assay-based typing. The material from the prospective study consisted of cDNA or gDNA derived from T cells, B-cell-depleted T cells, or PBMCs. The repertoires were made available in a free public database intended to serve as a resource for research on the immune response to SARS-CoV-2. A de-identified subject ID, COVID-19 status, age in years and sex were almost always included in the sample metadata. What the research found in general, with its limitations: Clinical and demographic metadata were provided uncurated, with the amount varying by source and participant.

The immunoSEQ Assay, a bias-controlled multiplex PCR, was used to amplify TCRbeta CDR3 regions from genomic DNA. The study's processing was this. The number of nucleated cells in each sample was estimated by amplification of reference gene primers within the assay. To quantify the absolute abundance of each unique TCRbeta CDR3 rearrangement, sequence reads were collapsed and filtered. For each sample, productive Simpson clonality was calculated by taking the square root of Simpson's diversity index across productive rearrangements. The immuneACCESS repertoire file appears here via TCRdb, limited to in-frame rearrangements. These files lack a portion of the clones; in checked studies, under half of the deficit traces to unresolved V genes, and the cause of the others is not known. V and J calls plus clone size are reproduced from that table; the DNA served to infer D and trimming. Present in this sample are around 94,000 clones, 78% of which were seen just once. Approximately 9.6% of the sample goes to the ten largest clones.

As to this clone: The antigen it recognizes is unknown. No much larger clone exists at a distance of one base, and base qualities are not known.

Counted from cysteine to phenylalanine, this CDR3 has 11 amino acids. The entry retains the CDR3 DNA only, 33 bases that are in frame from base 1. V and J lose 6 bases and 10 bases, and a span of 10 bases separates them. CDR1 and CDR2 are drawn from the germline V gene: MNHEY, SVGAGI. The collaborating institutions used their own protocols to collect whole blood in K2EDTA tubes. Collaborator samples were shipped for TCRbeta analysis as frozen whole blood, isolated PBMCs, or DNA extracted from either sample type. Sequenced input: peripheral blood. The chain is encoded by TRBV6-5 joined to TRBJ2-1; the D gene lacks a confident call. The origin of this receptor is a man aged 55-75 years with active or convalescent COVID-19. CDR3 protein: CASRIRQEQFF. DNA sequence: TGTGCCAGCAGAATCCGCCAGGAGCAGTTCTTC.